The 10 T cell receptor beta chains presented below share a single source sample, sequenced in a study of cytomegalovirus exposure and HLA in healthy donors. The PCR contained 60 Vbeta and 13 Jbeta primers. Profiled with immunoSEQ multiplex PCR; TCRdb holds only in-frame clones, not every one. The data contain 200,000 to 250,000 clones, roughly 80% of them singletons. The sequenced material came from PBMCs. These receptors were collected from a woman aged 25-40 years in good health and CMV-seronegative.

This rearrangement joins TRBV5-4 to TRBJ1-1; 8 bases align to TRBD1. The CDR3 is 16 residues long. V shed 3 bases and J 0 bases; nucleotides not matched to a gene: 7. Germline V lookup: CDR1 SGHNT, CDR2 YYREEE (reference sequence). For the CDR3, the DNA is TGTGCCAGCAGCTGGAAGCCGGACAGGGTGAACACTGAAGCTTTCTTT. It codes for CASSWKPDRVNTEAFF.

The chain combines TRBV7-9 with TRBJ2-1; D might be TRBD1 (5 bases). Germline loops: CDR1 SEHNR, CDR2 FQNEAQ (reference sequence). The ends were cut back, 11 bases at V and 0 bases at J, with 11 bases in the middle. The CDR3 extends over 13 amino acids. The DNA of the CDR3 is TGTGCCCCGACAGTGCCCTCCTACAATGAGCAGTTCTTC. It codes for CAPTVPSYNEQFF.

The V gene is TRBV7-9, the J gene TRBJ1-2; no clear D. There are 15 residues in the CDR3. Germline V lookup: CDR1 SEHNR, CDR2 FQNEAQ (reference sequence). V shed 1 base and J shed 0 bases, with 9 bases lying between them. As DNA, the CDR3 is TGTGCCAGCAGCTTAGTGGGCAGTCCTAACTATGGCTACACCTTC. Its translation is CASSLVGSPNYGYTF. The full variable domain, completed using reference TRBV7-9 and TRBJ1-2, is DTGVSQNPRHKITKRGQNVTFRCDPISEHNRLYWYRQTLGQGPEFLTYFQNEAQLEKSRLLSDRFSAERPKGSFSTLEIQRTEQGDSAMYLCASSLVGSPNYGYTFGSGTRLTVV.

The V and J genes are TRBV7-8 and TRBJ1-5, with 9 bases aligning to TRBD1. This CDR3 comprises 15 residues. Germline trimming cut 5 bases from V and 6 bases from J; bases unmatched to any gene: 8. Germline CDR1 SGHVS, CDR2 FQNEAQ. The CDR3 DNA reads TGTGCCAGCAGCCCTTACAGGGGGCTCGGTCAGCCCCAGCATTTT. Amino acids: CASSPYRGLGQPQHF.

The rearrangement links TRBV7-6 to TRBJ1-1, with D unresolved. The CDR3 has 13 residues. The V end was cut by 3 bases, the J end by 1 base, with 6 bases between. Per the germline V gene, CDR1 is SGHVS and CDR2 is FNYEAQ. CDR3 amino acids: CASSFERNTEAFF. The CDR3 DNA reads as TGTGCCAGCAGCTTTGAGAGGAACACTGAAGCTTTCTTT.

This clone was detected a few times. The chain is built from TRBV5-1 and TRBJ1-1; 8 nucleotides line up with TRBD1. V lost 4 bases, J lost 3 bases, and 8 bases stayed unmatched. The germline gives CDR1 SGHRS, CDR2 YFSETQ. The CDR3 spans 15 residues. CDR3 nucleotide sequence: TGCGCCAGCAGCCCCAGACAGGGGCGAGACACTGAAGCTTTCTTT. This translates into CASSPRQGRDTEAFF.

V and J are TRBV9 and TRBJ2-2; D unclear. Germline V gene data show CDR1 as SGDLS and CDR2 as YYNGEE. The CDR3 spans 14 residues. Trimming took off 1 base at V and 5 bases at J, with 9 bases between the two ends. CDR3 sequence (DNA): TGTGCCAGCAGCGTACAGAAGCGTACCGGGGAGCTGTTTTTT. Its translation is CASSVQKRTGELFF. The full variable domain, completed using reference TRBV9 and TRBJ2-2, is DSGVTQTPKHLITATGQRVTLRCSPRSGDLSVYWYQQSLDQGLQFLIQYYNGEERAKGNILERFSAQQFPDLHSELNLSSLELGDSALYFCASSVQKRTGELFFGEGSRLTVL.

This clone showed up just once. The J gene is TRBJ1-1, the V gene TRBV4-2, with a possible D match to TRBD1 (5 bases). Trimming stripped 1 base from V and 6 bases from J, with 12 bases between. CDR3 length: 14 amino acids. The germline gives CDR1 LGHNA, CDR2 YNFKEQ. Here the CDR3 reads CASSQAGTGSEAFF. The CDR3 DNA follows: TGTGCCAGCAGCCAAGCCGGAACAGGCTCTGAAGCTTTCTTT.

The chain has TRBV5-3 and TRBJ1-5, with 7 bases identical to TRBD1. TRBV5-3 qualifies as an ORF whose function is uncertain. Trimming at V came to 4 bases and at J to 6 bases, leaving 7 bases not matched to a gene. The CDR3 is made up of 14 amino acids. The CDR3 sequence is CARSHRQGSQPQHF. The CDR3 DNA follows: TGTGCCAGAAGCCATCGACAGGGAAGTCAGCCCCAGCATTTT.

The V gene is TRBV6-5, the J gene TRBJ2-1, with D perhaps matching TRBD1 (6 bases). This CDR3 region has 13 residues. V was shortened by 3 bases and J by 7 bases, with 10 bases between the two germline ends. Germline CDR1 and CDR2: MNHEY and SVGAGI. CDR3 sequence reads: CASSYPGENEQFF. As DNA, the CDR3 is TGTGCCAGCAGTTATCCAGGGGAGAATGAGCAGTTCTTC.